These 18 T cell receptor beta chains were all obtained from the same sample, sequenced in a study of shared clonotypes between healthy human individuals (dated by TCRdb to between 2020 and 2021). Libraries came from the immunoSEQ multiplex PCR assay. The table was pulled from immuneACCESS by TCRdb, which kept in-frame rearrangements only. Such tables lose some clones; where checked, under half of the loss comes from unresolved V genes, and the rest has no known cause. The sample table holds around 500,000 clones, of which less than 80% were seen once. The biggest ten clones account for 10% to 15% of the sample. The sequencing input was PBMCs. These receptors were taken from a middle-aged woman in good health. Some clones in this sample may be carry-over from other donors' samples.

The rearrangement uses TRBV7-2 and TRBJ2-3; D is undetermined. This CDR3 contains 16 residues. Per the germline V gene, CDR1 is SGHTA and CDR2 is FQGNSA. V was pared by 2 bases and J by 4 bases, with 16 bases between. The CDR3 spells CASSLLFGGKSDTQYF. The CDR3, as DNA: TGTGCCAGCAGCTTATTATTTGGTGGGAAATCAGATACGCAGTATTTT.

The chain recombines TRBV9 with TRBJ2-1; tentatively, D is TRBD1 (6 bases). The CDR3 runs to 18 residues. CDR1 SGDLS and CDR2 YYNGEE come from the germline V gene. Trimming shortened V by 0 bases and J by 2 bases, and 18 bases separated the two germline ends. The CDR3 nucleotides are TGTGCCAGCAGCGTAGCTACGGTGGCAGGGGAACCCTACAATGAGCAGTTCTTC. Protein product: CASSVATVAGEPYNEQFF.

This clone was counted at least ten times. The V gene is TRBV28, the J gene TRBJ1-1, with D maybe TRBD1 (6 bases). The germline gives CDR1 MDHEN, CDR2 SYDVKM. Between the trimmed V and J ends, which lost 6 bases and 3 bases, there was a span of 14 bases. This CDR3 has 14 residues. The CDR3 loop reads CASSRGTRHTEAFF. The CDR3, as DNA: TGTGCCAGCAGCCGCGGGACACGCCACACTGAAGCTTTCTTT.

J is TRBJ2-1 and V is TRBV4-3; the D gene is possibly TRBD2 (6 bases). The germline V gene has CDR1 LGHNA and CDR2 YSLEER. The germline V and J ends were trimmed by 0 bases and 0 bases, with 9 bases remaining between them. The CDR3 contains 16 residues. CDR3 nucleotides: TGCGCCAGCAGCCAAGATTGGGGACTCTCCTACAATGAGCAGTTCTTC. As protein: CASSQDWGLSYNEQFF.

Details on this clone: A read error likely explains this, since a far larger clone differs by one base. The same CDR3 can be traced to other DNA sequences in this sample. V usage is TRBV27 and J usage is TRBJ1-2; TRBD1 aligns across 7 bases. CDR1 MNHEY and CDR2 SMNVEV come from the germline V gene (reference sequence). V shed 6 bases and J 7 bases; nucleotides not matched to a gene: 8. This CDR3 has 13 residues. CDR3 residues: CASSSYRGLGYTF. The DNA for the CDR3 is TGTGCCAGCAGCTCTTACAGGGGACTTGGCTACACCTTC.

The chain recombines TRBV5-1 with TRBJ2-5; possible D gene TRBD2, 5 bases. This CDR3 spans 13 amino acids. With 4 bases removed from V and 1 base from J, the gap between germline ends came to 8 bases. CDR1 and CDR2 (germline): SGHRS, YFSETQ. In DNA form, the CDR3 reads TGCGCCAGCAGCCGGGCGGGCCAAGAGACCCAGTACTTC. Its translation is CASSRAGQETQYF.

The rearrangement joins TRBV18 to TRBJ2-1; unclear D gene. The CDR3 runs to 11 residues. V was trimmed by 3 bases and J by 10 bases, leaving 7 bases between them. Germline values: CDR1 KGHSH, CDR2 LQKENI. CDR3 in DNA: TGTGCCAGCTCACCCAACGTAGAGCAGTTCTTC. It translates to CASSPNVEQFF.

The count of this clone is one. This sequence joins TRBV11-2 and TRBJ2-7; TRBD2 agrees at 9 bases. After removal of 5 bases from V and 3 bases from J, the junction contained 8 bases not matched to a gene. The CDR3 totals 15 residues. The V gene's germline CDR1 is SGHAT and CDR2 FQNNGV. The CDR3 coding sequence is TGTGCCAGCAGCCTTAGCGGGAGTGCGGTCTACGAGCAGTACTTC. Translated, it gives CASSLSGSAVYEQYF.

The J gene is TRBJ2-1, the V gene TRBV28; D is ambiguous. This CDR3 spans 12 amino acids. V was shortened by 3 bases and J by 9 bases, with 9 bases between the two germline ends. In germline, CDR1 is MDHEN, CDR2 SYDVKM. CDR3 region: CASSLGIGEQFF. DNA of the CDR3: TGTGCCAGCAGTTTGGGTATCGGTGAGCAGTTCTTC.

The chain couples TRBV19 to TRBJ1-3; 8 positions agree with TRBD1. Germline values: CDR1 LNHDA, CDR2 SQIVND (reference sequence). There are 15 residues in the CDR3. V lost 6 bases and J lost 0; bases outside the gene matches: 4. CDR3 sequence: CASSDRGRSGNTIYF. CDR3 DNA sequence: TGTGCCAGTAGCGACAGGGGTCGCTCTGGAAACACCATATATTTT.

The table lists this clone with a count of one. The chain recombines TRBV15 with TRBJ2-7; no clear D gene. CDR3 length: 14 amino acids. Looked up from germline, CDR1 is LNHNV and CDR2 is YYDKDF (reference sequence). V gave up 1 base and J gave up 2 bases, with 9 bases separating them. The CDR3 sequence is CATSRGNGAYEQYF. CDR3 nucleotide sequence: TGTGCCACCAGCAGAGGAAACGGAGCCTACGAGCAGTACTTC.

The gene calls are TRBV2 and TRBJ2-3; D is perhaps TRBD2 (6 bases). This CDR3 has 14 amino acids. Germline CDR1 reads SNHLY; CDR2 reads FYNNEI. The V end was cut by 5 bases, the J end by 0 bases, with 9 bases between. The CDR3 loop is CASSLGGSTDTQYF. The CDR3, as DNA: TGTGCCAGCAGTTTGGGGGGAAGCACAGATACGCAGTATTTT.

V and J are TRBV27 and TRBJ2-5; 15 bases map to TRBD2. From germline, CDR1 is MNHEY and CDR2 SMNVEV (reference sequence). This CDR3 spans 16 amino acids. The V segment lost 5 bases and the J segment 4 bases; nucleotides outside the gene matches: 5. For the CDR3, the DNA is TGTGCCAGCAGTCCATGGGGACTAGCGGGAGGAGAGACCCAGTACTTC. This encodes CASSPWGLAGGETQYF.

This clone has only a few counts. The J gene is TRBJ1-2, the V gene TRBV6-5, with D perhaps TRBD1 (5 bases). The CDR3 has 13 residues. Trimming removed 6 bases at V and 3 bases at J, with 11 bases between. The germline V gene encodes CDR1 MNHEY and CDR2 SVGAGI. CDR3 bases: TGTGCCAGCAGGAGGGGTCGGGACTATGGCTACACCTTC. Translation gives CASRRGRDYGYTF.

J is TRBJ2-2 and V is TRBV19; tentatively, D is TRBD2 (6 bases). V shed 6 bases and J shed 1 base, with 15 bases lying between them. The CDR3 sequence is 16 residues long. In germline, CDR1 is LNHDA, CDR2 SQIVND (reference sequence). The CDR3 spells CASSLGGTRNTGELFF. The CDR3 DNA sequence: TGTGCCAGTAGCCTCGGCGGGACTCGGAACACCGGGGAGCTGTTTTTT.

J is TRBJ1-1 and V is TRBV23-1; D not certain. TRBV23-1 is an open reading frame whose function is uncertain. The CDR3 runs 16 residues. V was trimmed by 0 bases and J by 5 bases, leaving 16 bases between them. For the CDR3, the DNA is TGCGCCAGCAGTCAATCGTTGGGCCTTCGAGGTACTGAAGCTTTCTTT. This translates into CASSQSLGLRGTEAFF.

The rearrangement uses TRBV5-6 and TRBJ1-2; perhaps TRBD1 as D (6 bases). Germline V gene sequence: CDR1 SGHDT, CDR2 YYEEEE. The CDR3 totals 13 residues. The V end lost 1 base, the J end lost 4 bases, and 8 bases lay between the germline ends. The CDR3 spells CASSLTGTYGYTF. The CDR3 nucleotides read TGTGCCAGCAGCTTGACAGGGACCTATGGCTACACCTTC.

This rearrangement joins TRBV29-1 to TRBJ1-4; TRBD1 is a possible D gene (6 bases). Germline V gives CDR1 SQVTM, CDR2 ANQGSEA. The CDR3 is 13 amino acids. V lost 4 bases, J lost 7 bases, and 13 bases lay in between. The CDR3: CSVGRGGSEKLFF. Here the CDR3 DNA reads TGCAGCGTTGGCAGGGGTGGAAGTGAAAAACTGTTTTTT.